This T cell receptor (beta chain) was identified in a study of shared clonotypes between healthy human individuals. CD45RA-negative memory and CD45RA+ naive subsets were split from the CD4+ cells. Assay: immunoSEQ multiplex PCR; the TCRdb copy retains only in-frame clones and omits some. This table holds more than 2 million clones, 90% to 97% found once. As to this clone: The identical CDR3 is also encoded by other nucleotide sequences in the sample.

The V gene's germline CDR1 is SEHNR and CDR2 FQNEAQ (reference sequence). The CDR3 contains 14 residues. Trimming took off 2 bases at V and 0 bases at J, with 4 bases between the two ends. J is TRBJ2-2 and V is TRBV7-9; D gene ambiguous. Sequences were obtained from naive CD4+ T cells sorted from blood. Sample subset: CD45RA+ positively selected. The TCR comes from a man aged 18-30 years in good health. The CDR3 protein is CASSLTANTGELFF. As DNA, the CDR3 is TGTGCCAGCAGCTTAACAGCGAACACCGGGGAGCTGTTTTTT.